One and the same sample provided the 16 T cell receptor beta chains below, sequenced in a study of radiation and T cells in renal cell carcinoma. Sequenced by immunoSEQ multiplex PCR; TCRdb stores in-frame clones only, minus some. Here the sample spans around 170,000 clones, around 90% being singletons. Time point denoted: blood 4 weeks post-SBRT, at nephrectomy. Treatment defined: 15 Gy SBRT to primary tumor, nephrectomy 4 weeks later. This sample comprised blood, obtained from a patient whose treatment included radiotherapy and nephrectomy. These receptors all stem from a woman aged 45-65 years with renal cell carcinoma.

The CDR3 bases are TGTGCCAGCAGACTCGACAGGGGTAATTATGGCTACACCTTC. Protein sequence: CASRLDRGNYGYTF. The chain has TRBV27 and TRBJ1-2; 8 bases line up with TRBD1. The germline CDR1 and CDR2 sequences are MNHEY and SMNVEV (reference sequence). The CDR3 contains 14 residues. J lost 5 bases, V lost 6 bases, and 8 bases had no gene match.

The rearrangement uses TRBV30 and TRBJ2-2; D is ambiguous. Germline V gene data show CDR1 as GTSNPN and CDR2 as SVGIG (reference sequence). Trimming left V 3 bases short and J 4 bases short, with 6 bases between. CDR3 length: 12 residues. CDR3 coding DNA: TGTGCCTGGAGGACATTCACCGGGGAGCTGTTTTTT. It yields the protein CAWRTFTGELFF.

The genes are TRBV6-1 and TRBJ1-2, with 12 bases lining up with TRBD1. CDR3 size: 15 residues. V shed 5 bases, J shed 4 bases, and the junction held 5 bases outside the gene matches. Germline CDR1 is MNHNS and CDR2 is SASEGT. The CDR3 DNA is TGTGCCAGCAGTTCCGGGACAGGGGGCGTCTATGGCTACACCTTC. Translation: CASSSGTGGVYGYTF.

The chain's CDR3 is CASMMEVGELFF. CDR3 nucleotides: TGTGCCAGCATGATGGAGGTCGGGGAGCTGTTTTTT. The chain joins TRBV6-6 to TRBJ2-2, with D possibly matching TRBD2 (5 bases). Germline CDR1 reads MNHNY; CDR2 reads SVGAGI (reference sequence). Trimming pared 7 bases from V and 7 bases from J, leaving 10 bases between. The CDR3 is made up of 12 amino acids.

The chain couples TRBV29-1 to TRBJ1-2; 9 nucleotides line up with TRBD1. The CDR3 spans 15 residues. Per germline, CDR1 SQVTM and CDR2 ANQGSEA. V shed 4 bases, J shed 2 bases, and the junction held 8 bases outside the gene matches. Here the CDR3 DNA reads TGCAGCGTTGCCAATACAGGGGGCCGGAACTATGGCTACACCTTC. This sequence encodes CSVANTGGRNYGYTF.

The genes are TRBV6-1 and TRBJ2-1; D not resolved. Deletions cut 4 bases from V and 5 bases from J, with 6 bases between. This CDR3 is built from 12 residues. Germline-derived CDR1 and CDR2 are MNHNS and SASEGT. CDR3 in DNA: TGTGCCAGCAGTGCCCGGAACAATGAGCAGTTCTTC. Translating gives CASSARNNEQFF.

The chain couples TRBV4-1 to TRBJ1-5, with 7 bases identical to TRBD1. The germline V gene has CDR1 MGHRA and CDR2 YSYEKL. V lost 1 base and J lost 4; bases outside the gene matches: 13. The CDR3 sequence is 18 residues long. Here the CDR3 DNA reads TGCGCCAGCAGCCAAGGGGGCGCAGGGGGGAAAGCAAATCAGCCCCAGCATTTT. Its protein product is CASSQGGAGGKANQPQHF.

The chain combines TRBV2 with TRBJ1-2, with a weak D call TRBD1 (6 bases). V was cut by 5 bases and J by 3 bases, with 16 bases left in between. Germline assignment: CDR1 SNHLY and CDR2 FYNNEI. The CDR3 length is 15 residues. CDR3 in amino acids: CASSRTTGAYYGYTF. The CDR3 DNA sequence: TGTGCCAGCAGTAGAACAACGGGGGCCTACTATGGCTACACCTTC.

The genes are TRBV5-1 and TRBJ1-2, with 7 positions matching TRBD1. J gave up 1 base and V 4 bases, and 7 bases lay outside the gene matches. Germline values: CDR1 SGHRS, CDR2 YFSETQ. This CDR3 has 15 amino acids. The CDR3 loop reads CASSLGTVINYGYTF. CDR3 DNA: TGCGCCAGCAGCCTTGGGACAGTTATTAACTATGGCTACACCTTC.

A word on this clone: Distinct nucleotide sequences in the sample also encode this CDR3. This chain connects TRBV7-3 to TRBJ2-1; possibly TRBD2 for D (7 bases). Per the germline V gene, CDR1 is SGHTA and CDR2 is FQGTGA. The CDR3 runs to 14 residues. Trimming removed 5 bases at V and 2 bases at J, with 10 bases between. The CDR3 DNA is TGTGCCAGCAGCCCGGGGGGCGCCTACAATGAGCAGTTCTTC. Translating it yields CASSPGGAYNEQFF.

The chain combines TRBV6-1 with TRBJ2-5; D gene ambiguous. Germline CDR1 and CDR2: MNHNS and SASEGT. This CDR3 is 15 amino acids long. Trimming took off 2 bases at V and 4 bases at J, with 14 bases between the two ends. CDR3 sequence: CASSENLVLRETQYF. The CDR3 DNA sequence: TGTGCCAGCAGTGAAAACCTGGTGCTTCGAGAGACCCAGTACTTC.

The V gene is TRBV7-9, the J gene TRBJ2-1; D call uncertain. The germline V gene has CDR1 SEHNR and CDR2 FQNEAQ (reference sequence). V was shortened by 1 base and J by 2 bases, with 6 bases between the two germline ends. The CDR3 is 14 residues long. CDR3 coding DNA: TGTGCCAGCAGCTTAGGGCTGGCCTACAATGAGCAGTTCTTC. The encoded protein is CASSLGLAYNEQFF.

This rearrangement joins TRBV15 to TRBJ1-1; the D is unclear. Germline lookup yields CDR1 LNHNV and CDR2 YYDKDF (reference sequence). The CDR3 totals 14 residues. Trimming pared 1 base from V and 11 bases from J, leaving 17 bases between. The CDR3, as DNA: TGTGCCACCAGCAGAGTGGGTGAGAGACACGGGGCTTTCTTT. Its translation is CATSRVGERHGAFF. The full variable domain, completed using reference TRBV15 and TRBJ1-1, is DAMVIQNPRYQVTQFGKPVTLSCSQTLNHNVMYWYQQKSSQAPKLLFHYYDKDFNNEADTPDNFQSRRPNTSFCFLDIRSPGLGDTAMYLCATSRVGERHGAFFGQGTRLTVV.

This rearrangement joins TRBV7-2 to TRBJ1-1, with D maybe TRBD1 (6 bases). Deletions cut 1 base from V and 0 bases from J, with 15 bases between. The CDR3 sequence is 17 residues long. CDR1 and CDR2 from the germline V gene are SGHTA and FQGNSA. In DNA form, the CDR3 reads TGTGCCAGCAGCTTAGGAGAAGGTGGGGGCCTGAACACTGAAGCTTTCTTT. Residues: CASSLGEGGGLNTEAFF.

The V gene is TRBV16, the J gene TRBJ1-6; no reliable D call. The CDR3 length is 14 residues. Per germline, CDR1 KGHSY and CDR2 FQNENV. V shed 0 bases and J shed 9 bases, with 9 bases lying between them. DNA for the CDR3: TGTGCCAGCAGCCAATCTAGTGGGGTTTCACCCCTCCACTTT. Its protein is CASSQSSGVSPLHF.

This chain connects TRBV9 to TRBJ2-1, with D possibly TRBD2 on 5 matching bases. Trimming left V 3 bases short and J 8 bases short, with 18 bases between. This CDR3 is built from 15 residues. Germline V lookup: CDR1 SGDLS, CDR2 YYNGEE. In DNA, the CDR3 is TGTGCCAGCAGCGCGGATTCGAGGGCGTCCGATGAGCAGTTCTTC. It is translated as CASSADSRASDEQFF.